Below, one T cell receptor (beta chain) is given with its context. This sample is drawn from a study of T cell changes during pregnancy in multiple sclerosis. Here immunoSEQ multiplex PCR was the method, and the copy in TCRdb shows in-frame clones only, minus some. The table lists 85,000 to 100,000 clones, approximately 89% of them singletons, with around 1% in the top ten. The CDR3 extends over 15 amino acids. In germline, CDR1 is LNHNV, CDR2 YYDKDF (reference sequence). The ends were cut back, 5 bases at V and 0 bases at J, with 11 bases in the middle. The clonotype originates from a female donor with multiple sclerosis, enrolled in a pregnancy study. This chain joins TRBV15 and TRBJ2-1; D may be TRBD2 (6 bases). The starting material was peripheral blood, obtained before pregnancy. The CDR3 coding sequence is TGTGCCACCAGCGAACGGGGGAGCTCCTACAATGAGCAGTTCTTC. Residues: CATSERGSSYNEQFF.